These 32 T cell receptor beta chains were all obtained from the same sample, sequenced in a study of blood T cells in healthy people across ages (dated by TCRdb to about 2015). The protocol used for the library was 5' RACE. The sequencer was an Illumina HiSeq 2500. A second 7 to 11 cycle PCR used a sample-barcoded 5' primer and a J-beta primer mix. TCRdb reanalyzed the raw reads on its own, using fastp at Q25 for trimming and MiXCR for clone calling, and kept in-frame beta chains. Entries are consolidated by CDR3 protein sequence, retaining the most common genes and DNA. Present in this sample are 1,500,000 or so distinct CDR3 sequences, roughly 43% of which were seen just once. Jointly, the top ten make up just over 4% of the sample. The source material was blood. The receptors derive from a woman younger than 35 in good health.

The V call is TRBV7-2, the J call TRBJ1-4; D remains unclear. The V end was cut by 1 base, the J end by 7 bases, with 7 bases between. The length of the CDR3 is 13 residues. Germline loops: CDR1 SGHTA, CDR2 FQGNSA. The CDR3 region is CASSLVHGEKLFF. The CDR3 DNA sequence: TGTGCCAGCAGCTTAGTCCACGGTGAAAAACTGTTTTTT.

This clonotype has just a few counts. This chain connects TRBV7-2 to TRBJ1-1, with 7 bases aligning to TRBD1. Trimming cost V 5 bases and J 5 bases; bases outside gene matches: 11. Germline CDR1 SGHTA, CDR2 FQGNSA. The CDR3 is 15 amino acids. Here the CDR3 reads CASSRAAGGYTEAFF. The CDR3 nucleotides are TGTGCCAGCAGCCGAGCGGCAGGGGGATATACTGAAGCTTTCTTT.

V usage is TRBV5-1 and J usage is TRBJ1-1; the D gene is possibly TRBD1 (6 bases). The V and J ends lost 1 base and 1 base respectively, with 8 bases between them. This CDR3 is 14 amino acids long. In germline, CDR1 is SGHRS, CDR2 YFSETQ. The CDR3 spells CASSLRQENTEAFF. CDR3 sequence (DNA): TGCGCCAGCAGCTTGCGACAGGAGAACACTGAAGCTTTCTTT.

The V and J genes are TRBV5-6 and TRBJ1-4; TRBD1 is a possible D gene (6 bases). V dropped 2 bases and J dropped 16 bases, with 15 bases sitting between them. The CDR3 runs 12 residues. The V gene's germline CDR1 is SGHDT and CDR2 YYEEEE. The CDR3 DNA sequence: TGTGCCAGCAGCTTTAGCAGGGGATGGTGGTTTTTT. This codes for CASSFSRGWWFF.

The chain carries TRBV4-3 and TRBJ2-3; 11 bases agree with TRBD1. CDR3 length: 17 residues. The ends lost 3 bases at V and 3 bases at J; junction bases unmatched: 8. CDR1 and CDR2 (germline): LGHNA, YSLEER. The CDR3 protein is CASSQETGTGGTDTQYF. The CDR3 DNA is TGCGCCAGCAGCCAGGAAACCGGGACAGGGGGAACAGATACGCAGTATTTT.

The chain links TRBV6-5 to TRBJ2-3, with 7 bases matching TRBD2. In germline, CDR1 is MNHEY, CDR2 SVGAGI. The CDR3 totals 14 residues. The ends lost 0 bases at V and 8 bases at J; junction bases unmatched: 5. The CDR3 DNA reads TGTGCCAGCAGTTACTCGGGAGCGGGGTCTACGCAGTATTTT. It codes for CASSYSGAGSTQYF.

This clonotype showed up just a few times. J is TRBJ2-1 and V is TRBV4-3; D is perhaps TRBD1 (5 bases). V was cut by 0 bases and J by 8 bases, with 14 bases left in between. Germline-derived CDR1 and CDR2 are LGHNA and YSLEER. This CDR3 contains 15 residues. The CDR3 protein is CASSQDYVLGDEQFF. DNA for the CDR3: TGCGCCAGCAGCCAAGATTATGTTTTAGGGGATGAGCAGTTCTTC.

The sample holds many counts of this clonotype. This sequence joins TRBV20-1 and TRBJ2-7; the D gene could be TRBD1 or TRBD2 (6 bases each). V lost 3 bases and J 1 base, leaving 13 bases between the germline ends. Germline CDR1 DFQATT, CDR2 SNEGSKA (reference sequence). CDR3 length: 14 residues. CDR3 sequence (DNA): TGCAGTGCTAGGAAGGGGGGTAGGTCCTACGAGCAGTACTTC. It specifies CSARKGGRSYEQYF.

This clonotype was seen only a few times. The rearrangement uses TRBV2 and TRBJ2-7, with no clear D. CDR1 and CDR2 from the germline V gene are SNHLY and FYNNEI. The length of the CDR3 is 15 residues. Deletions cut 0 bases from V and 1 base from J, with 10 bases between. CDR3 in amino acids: CASSEAVAYSYEQYF. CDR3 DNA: TGTGCCAGCAGTGAAGCTGTAGCATATTCCTACGAGCAGTACTTC. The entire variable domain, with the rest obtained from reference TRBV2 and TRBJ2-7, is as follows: EPEVTQTPSHQVTQMGQEVILRCVPISNHLYFYWYRQILGQKVEFLVSFYNNEISEKSEIFDDQFSVERPDGSNFTLKIRSTKLEDSAMYFCASSEAVAYSYEQYFGPGTRLTVT.

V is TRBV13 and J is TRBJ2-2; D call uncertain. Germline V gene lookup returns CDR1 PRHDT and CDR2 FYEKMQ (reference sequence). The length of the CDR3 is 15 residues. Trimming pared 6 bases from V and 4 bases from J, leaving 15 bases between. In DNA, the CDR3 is TGTGCCAGCAGAAAGGCAGGTACTCGCACCGGGGAGCTGTTTTTT. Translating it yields CASRKAGTRTGELFF.

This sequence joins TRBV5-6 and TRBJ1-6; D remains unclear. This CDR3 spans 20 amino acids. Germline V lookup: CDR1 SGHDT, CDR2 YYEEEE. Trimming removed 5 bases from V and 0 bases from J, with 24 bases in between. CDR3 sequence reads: CASSSFADAASASYNSPLHF. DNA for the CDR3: TGTGCCAGCAGTTCCTTTGCCGATGCTGCTTCGGCCTCCTATAATTCACCCCTCCACTTT.

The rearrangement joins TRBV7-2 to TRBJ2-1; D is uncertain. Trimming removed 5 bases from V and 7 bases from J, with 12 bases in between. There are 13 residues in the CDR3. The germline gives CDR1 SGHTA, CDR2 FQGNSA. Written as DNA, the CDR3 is TGTGCCAGCAGCAGCCGGCCGGTGAATGAGCAGTTCTTC. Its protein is CASSSRPVNEQFF.

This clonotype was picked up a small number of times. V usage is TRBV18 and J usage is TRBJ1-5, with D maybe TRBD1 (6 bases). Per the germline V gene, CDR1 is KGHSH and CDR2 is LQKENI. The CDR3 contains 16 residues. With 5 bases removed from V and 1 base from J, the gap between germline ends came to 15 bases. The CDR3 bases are TGTGCCAGCTCATCCGGGACACAGCGAAGCAATCAGCCCCAGCATTTT. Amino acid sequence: CASSSGTQRSNQPQHF.

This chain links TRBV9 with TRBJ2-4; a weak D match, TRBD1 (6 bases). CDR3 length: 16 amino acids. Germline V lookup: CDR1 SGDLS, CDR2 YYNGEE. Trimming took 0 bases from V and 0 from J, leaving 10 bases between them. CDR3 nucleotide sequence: TGTGCCAGCAGCGTAGTGGGCAGGGGAGCCAAAAACATTCAGTACTTC. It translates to CASSVVGRGAKNIQYF.

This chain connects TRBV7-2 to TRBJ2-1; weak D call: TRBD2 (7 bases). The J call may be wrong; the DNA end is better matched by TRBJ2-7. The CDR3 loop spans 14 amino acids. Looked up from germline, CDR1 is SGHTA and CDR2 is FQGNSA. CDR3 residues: CASNIAGAYNEQYF. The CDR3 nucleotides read TGTGCCAGCAACATCGCGGGGGCCTACAATGAGCAGTACTTC.

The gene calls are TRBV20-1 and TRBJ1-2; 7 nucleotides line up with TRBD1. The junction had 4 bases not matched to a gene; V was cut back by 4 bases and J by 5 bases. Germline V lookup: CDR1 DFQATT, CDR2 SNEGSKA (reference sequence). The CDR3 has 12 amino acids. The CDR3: CSATGGEYGYTF. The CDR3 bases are TGCAGTGCTACAGGGGGAGAATATGGCTACACCTTC.

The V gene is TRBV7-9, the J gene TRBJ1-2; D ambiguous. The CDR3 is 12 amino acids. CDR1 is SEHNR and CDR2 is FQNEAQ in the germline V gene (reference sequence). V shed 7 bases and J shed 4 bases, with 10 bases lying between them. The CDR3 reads CASISGGYGYTF. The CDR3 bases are TGTGCCAGCATCTCCGGAGGCTATGGCTACACCTTC. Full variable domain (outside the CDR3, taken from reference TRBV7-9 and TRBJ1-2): DTGVSQNPRHKITKRGQNVTFRCDPISEHNRLYWYRQTLGQGPEFLTYFQNEAQLEKSRLLSDRFSAERPKGSFSTLEIQRTEQGDSAMYLCASISGGYGYTFGSGTRLTVV.

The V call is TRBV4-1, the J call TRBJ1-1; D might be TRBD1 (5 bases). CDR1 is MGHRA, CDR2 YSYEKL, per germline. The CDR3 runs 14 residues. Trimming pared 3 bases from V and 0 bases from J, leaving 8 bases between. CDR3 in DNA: TGCGCCAGCAGCCACCGACAGATGAACACTGAAGCTTTCTTT. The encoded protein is CASSHRQMNTEAFF.

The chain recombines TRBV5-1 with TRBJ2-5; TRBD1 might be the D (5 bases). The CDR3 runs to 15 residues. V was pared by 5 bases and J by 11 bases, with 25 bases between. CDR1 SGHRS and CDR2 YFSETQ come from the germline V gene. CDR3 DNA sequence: TGCGCCAGCAGTCCCGACAGTTACCCCTCGGGTGAGCAGTACTTC. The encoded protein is CASSPDSYPSGEQYF.

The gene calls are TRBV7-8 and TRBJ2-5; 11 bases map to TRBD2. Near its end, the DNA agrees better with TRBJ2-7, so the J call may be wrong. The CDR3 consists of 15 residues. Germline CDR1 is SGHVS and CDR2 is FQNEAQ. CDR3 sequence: CASSLVSGRVSEQYF. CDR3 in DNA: TGTGCCAGCAGCTTAGTTAGCGGGAGGGTCTCCGAGCAGTACTTC.

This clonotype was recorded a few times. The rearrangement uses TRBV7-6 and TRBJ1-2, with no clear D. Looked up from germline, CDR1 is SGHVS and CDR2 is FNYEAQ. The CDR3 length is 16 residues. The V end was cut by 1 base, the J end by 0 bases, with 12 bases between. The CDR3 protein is CASSLGTPEANYGYTF. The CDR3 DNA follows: TGTGCCAGCAGCTTAGGGACGCCCGAAGCTAACTATGGCTACACCTTC.

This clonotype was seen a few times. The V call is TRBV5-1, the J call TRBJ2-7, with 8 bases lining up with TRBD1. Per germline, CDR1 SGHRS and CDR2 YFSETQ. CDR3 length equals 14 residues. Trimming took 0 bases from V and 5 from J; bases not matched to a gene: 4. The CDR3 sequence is CASSLGTGTHEQYF. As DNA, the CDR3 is TGCGCCAGCAGCTTGGGGACAGGGACCCACGAGCAGTACTTC.

The CDR3 DNA sequence: TGCAGTGCTACGCGAGCTTTCTTT. Protein: CSATRAFF. The V call is TRBV20-1, the J call TRBJ1-1; D is unresolved. Trimming took 4 bases from V and 10 from J, leaving 4 bases between them. From germline, CDR1 is DFQATT and CDR2 SNEGSKA (reference sequence). The CDR3 has 8 residues.

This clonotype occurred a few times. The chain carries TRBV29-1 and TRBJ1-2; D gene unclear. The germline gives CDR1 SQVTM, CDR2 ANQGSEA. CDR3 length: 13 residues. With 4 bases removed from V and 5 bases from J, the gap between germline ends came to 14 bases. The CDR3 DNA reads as TGCAGCGTTGGAGCGGAACCCCAGTATGGCTACACCTTC. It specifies CSVGAEPQYGYTF. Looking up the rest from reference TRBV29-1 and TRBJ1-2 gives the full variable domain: SAVISQKPSRDICQRGTSLTIQCQVDSQVTMMFWYRQQPGQSLTLIATANQGSEATYESGFVIDKFPISRPNLTFSTLTVSNMSPEDSSIYLCSVGAEPQYGYTFGSGTRLTVV.

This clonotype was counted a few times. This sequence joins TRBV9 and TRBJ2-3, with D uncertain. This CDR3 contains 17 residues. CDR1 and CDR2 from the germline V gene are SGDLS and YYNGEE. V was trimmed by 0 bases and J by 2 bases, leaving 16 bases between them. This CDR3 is CASSVGRLRPFTDTQYF. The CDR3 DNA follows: TGTGCCAGCAGCGTAGGGAGACTCCGACCCTTCACAGATACGCAGTATTTT.

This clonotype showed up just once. CDR3 in DNA: TGCAGTGCTAGACAACAGGGGGCGGCAGATACGCAGTATTTT. This encodes CSARQQGAADTQYF. This chain links TRBV20-1 with TRBJ2-3, with 9 bases aligning to TRBD1. Per the germline V gene, CDR1 is DFQATT and CDR2 is SNEGSKA (reference sequence). The CDR3 consists of 14 residues. V was clipped by 2 bases and J by 4 bases; unmatched bases: 4.

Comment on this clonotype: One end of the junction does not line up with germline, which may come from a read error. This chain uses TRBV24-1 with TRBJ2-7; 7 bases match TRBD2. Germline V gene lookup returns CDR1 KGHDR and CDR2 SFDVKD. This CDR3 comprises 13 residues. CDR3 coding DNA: TGTGCTACCAGTGACCCCGGACTAGATGAGCAGTACTTC. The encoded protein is CATSDPGLDEQYF.

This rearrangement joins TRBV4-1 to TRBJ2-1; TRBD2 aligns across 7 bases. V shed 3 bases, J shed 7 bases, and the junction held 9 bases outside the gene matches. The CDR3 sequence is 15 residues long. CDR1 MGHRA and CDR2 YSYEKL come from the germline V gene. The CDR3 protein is CASSHPPGGKNEQFF. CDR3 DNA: TGCGCCAGCAGCCACCCCCCGGGGGGTAAGAATGAGCAGTTCTTC.

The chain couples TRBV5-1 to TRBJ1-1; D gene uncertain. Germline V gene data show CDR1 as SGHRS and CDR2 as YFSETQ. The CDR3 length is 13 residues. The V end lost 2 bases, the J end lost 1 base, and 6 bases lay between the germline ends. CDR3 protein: CASSFGKNTEAFF. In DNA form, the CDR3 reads TGCGCCAGCAGCTTTGGGAAGAACACTGAAGCTTTCTTT.

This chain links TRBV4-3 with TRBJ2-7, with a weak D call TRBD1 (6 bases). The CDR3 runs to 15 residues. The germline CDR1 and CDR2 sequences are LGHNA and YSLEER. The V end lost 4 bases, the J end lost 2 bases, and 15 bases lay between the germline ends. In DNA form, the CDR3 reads TGCGCCAGCAGCCTTAGCCGGGACAAGGCCTACGAGCAGTACTTC. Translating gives CASSLSRDKAYEQYF.

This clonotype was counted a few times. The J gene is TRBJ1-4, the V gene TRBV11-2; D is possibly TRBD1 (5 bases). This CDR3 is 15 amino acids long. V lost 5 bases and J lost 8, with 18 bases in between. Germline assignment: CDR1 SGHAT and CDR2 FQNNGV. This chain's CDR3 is CASSGLRTGGEKLFF. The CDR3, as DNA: TGTGCCAGCAGCGGACTCCGAACAGGAGGCGAAAAACTGTTTTTT.

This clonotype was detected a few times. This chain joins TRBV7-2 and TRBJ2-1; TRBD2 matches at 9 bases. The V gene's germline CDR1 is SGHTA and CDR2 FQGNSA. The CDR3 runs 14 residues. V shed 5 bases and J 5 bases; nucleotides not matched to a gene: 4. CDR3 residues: CASSRQRGDNEQFF. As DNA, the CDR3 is TGTGCCAGCAGCCGTCAGCGGGGGGACAATGAGCAGTTCTTC.